A single sample is the source of the 14 T cell receptor beta chains below, sequenced in a study of Graves' ophthalmopathy and Graves' hyperthyroidism. Investigators amplified TCR beta CDR3 regions from RNA transcripts. HTBI primers primed a first-round RT-PCR, and a second-round multiplex PCR followed. MiXCR, run by TCRdb on the multiplex PCR reads, gives a single entry per CDR3 protein. The sample has around 590,000 distinct CDR3 sequences; under 40% are singletons. The sample consisted of peripheral blood or thyroid tissue (not recorded which). The receptors here all came from an adult man with Graves' hyperthyroidism.

A note on this clonotype: One junction end does not reproduce the germline sequence, and a read error may be involved. J is TRBJ2-2 and V is TRBV7-9; 12 bases are a match to TRBD1. The CDR3 is made up of 16 amino acids. CDR1 is SEHNR and CDR2 is FQNEAQ in the germline V gene (reference sequence). CDR3 bases: TGTGCCAGCAGCTCCGGGACAGGGGGCCACACCGGGGAGCTGCTTTTT. Amino acids: CASSSGTGGHTGELLF. Supplemented by reference TRBV7-9 and TRBJ2-2, the full variable domain reads DTGVSQNPRHKITKRGQNVTFRCDPISEHNRLYWYRQTLGQGPEFLTYFQNEAQLEKSRLLSDRFSAERPKGSFSTLEIQRTEQGDSAMYLCASSSGTGGHTGELLFGEGSRLTVL.

The sample holds a few counts of this clonotype. The chain combines TRBV7-9 with TRBJ1-1; a weak D match, TRBD1 (5 bases). Germline loops: CDR1 SEHNR, CDR2 FQNEAQ (reference sequence). Trimming removed 6 bases at V and 0 bases at J, with 20 bases between. The CDR3 consists of 17 residues. CDR3 sequence reads: CASSSDASLGLNTEAFF. The CDR3 DNA follows: TGTGCCAGCAGTTCGGACGCGTCCCTGGGGCTGAACACTGAAGCTTTCTTT.

Many counts were recorded for this clonotype. The chain uses TRBV12-3 or TRBV12-4 and TRBJ2-5; TRBD2 is a possible D gene (6 bases). The CDR3 is 15 amino acids. V shed 3 bases and J shed 5 bases, with 16 bases lying between them. This CDR3 reads CASSFGGTVGETQYF. As DNA, the CDR3 is TGTGCCAGCAGTTTCGGCGGGACGGTAGGGGAGACCCAGTACTTC.

This clonotype occurred many times. The rearrangement uses TRBV2 and TRBJ1-2, with unresolved D. The CDR3 extends over 11 amino acids. The ends were cut back, 8 bases at V and 8 bases at J, with 12 bases in the middle. Germline CDR1 SNHLY, CDR2 FYNNEI. In nucleotides, the CDR3 is TGTGCCAGCCGGGAGAATTTAGGCTACACCTTC. It codes for CASRENLGYTF.

This clonotype was seen many times. The CDR3 spells CASSFRAPSSYEQYF. CDR3 nucleotide sequence: TGTGCCAGCAGCTTTAGGGCCCCGAGCTCCTACGAGCAGTACTTC. The rearrangement joins TRBV5-8 to TRBJ2-7, with D unresolved. Looked up from germline, CDR1 is SGHTS and CDR2 is YDEGEE. V was shortened by 2 bases and J by 0 bases, with 12 bases between the two germline ends. There are 15 residues in the CDR3.

This clonotype was found many times. The chain recombines TRBV7-9 with TRBJ1-1; D remains ambiguous. The CDR3 extends over 13 amino acids. Germline V lookup: CDR1 SEHNR, CDR2 FQNEAQ (reference sequence). The ends were cut back, 5 bases at V and 1 base at J, with 8 bases in the middle. For the CDR3, the DNA is TGTGCCAGCAGCCTCCGATCGAACACTGAAGCTTTCTTT. Protein: CASSLRSNTEAFF. Full variable domain (remainder filled in from reference TRBV7-9 and TRBJ1-1): DTGVSQNPRHKITKRGQNVTFRCDPISEHNRLYWYRQTLGQGPEFLTYFQNEAQLEKSRLLSDRFSAERPKGSFSTLEIQRTEQGDSAMYLCASSLRSNTEAFFGQGTRLTVV.

This clonotype was detected a few times. The chain employs TRBV13 and TRBJ1-4, with 9 bases aligning to TRBD1. This CDR3 has 15 amino acids. CDR1 is PRHDT, CDR2 FYEKMQ, per germline (reference sequence). The trim removed 5 bases at V and 6 bases at J, leaving 7 bases unmatched. The CDR3, as DNA: TGTGCCAGCAGCCCCCCGGGACAGGGTTATGAAAAACTGTTTTTT. This gives the protein CASSPPGQGYEKLFF.

This chain links TRBV20-1 with TRBJ2-5; 11 bases agree with TRBD2. The junction had 12 bases not matched to a gene; V was cut back by 5 bases and J by 4 bases. From germline, CDR1 is DFQATT and CDR2 SNEGSKA (reference sequence). CDR3 length equals 16 residues. CDR3 DNA: TGCAGTGCTGACCCGGGTATGCTAGCGGGAGGAGAGACCCAGTACTTC. This encodes CSADPGMLAGGETQYF.

This clonotype was counted once. A single base separates this from a much larger clone, so it may be a read error. V usage is TRBV5-1 and J usage is TRBJ1-1, with a tentative D call TRBD1 (5 bases). This CDR3 contains 14 residues. Per germline, CDR1 SGHRS and CDR2 YFSETQ. V lost 3 bases and J lost 1, with 10 bases in between. CDR3 in amino acids: CASSWGDGNTEAFF. Here the CDR3 DNA reads TGCGCCAGCAGCTGGGGGGACGGGAACACTGAAGCTTTCTTT.

The genes are TRBV29-1 and TRBJ1-2; tentative D call: TRBD1 (6 bases). Germline CDR1 is SQVTM and CDR2 is ANQGSEA. This CDR3 comprises 14 residues. The germline V and J ends were trimmed by 7 bases and 5 bases, with 20 bases remaining between them. The CDR3 region has the DNA TGCAGCGCATCAGCAGGGGACGGGGTATATGGCTACACCTTC. It codes for CSASAGDGVYGYTF. The variable domain in full, completed from reference TRBV29-1 and TRBJ1-2, reads SAVISQKPSRDICQRGTSLTIQCQVDSQVTMMFWYRQQPGQSLTLIATANQGSEATYESGFVIDKFPISRPNLTFSTLTVSNMSPEDSSIYLCSASAGDGVYGYTFGSGTRLTVV.

This clonotype was seen many times. The V gene is TRBV28, the J gene TRBJ2-7; TRBD2 matches at 14 bases. V lost 8 bases, J lost 6 bases, and 12 bases stayed unmatched. The CDR3 contains 16 residues. Germline V gene sequence: CDR1 MDHEN, CDR2 SYDVKM. CDR3 sequence reads: CASPPSTSGRALEQYF. Here the CDR3 DNA reads TGTGCCAGCCCACCCTCGACTAGCGGGAGGGCGCTCGAGCAGTACTTC.

This clonotype was found a few times. J is TRBJ1-2 and V is TRBV6-5; TRBD1 is a possible D gene (5 bases). CDR3 size: 14 residues. V lost 7 bases and J lost 0, with 12 bases in between. Germline-derived CDR1 and CDR2 are MNHEY and SVGAGI. DNA for the CDR3: TGTGCCAGCAAGATGGACAATACTAACTATGGCTACACCTTC. Amino acid sequence: CASKMDNTNYGYTF.

This clonotype was seen repeatedly, ten times or more. The chain uses TRBV20-1 and TRBJ1-5; 9 bases are a match to TRBD1. CDR1 and CDR2 (germline): DFQATT, SNEGSKA (reference sequence). V was clipped by 6 bases and J by 1 base; unmatched bases: 10. This CDR3 has 16 residues. In DNA, the CDR3 is TGCAGTGCGGCTCGGGACAGGGAGATAAGCAATCAGCCCCAGCATTTT. Protein product: CSAARDREISNQPQHF.

The chain links TRBV5-1 to TRBJ1-1; D possibly corresponds to TRBD1 (5 bases). CDR1 is SGHRS, CDR2 YFSETQ, per germline. CDR3 length: 15 amino acids. V was clipped by 0 bases and J by 2 bases, with 11 bases between them. In nucleotides, the CDR3 is TGCGCCAGCAGCTTGGCCGTCGGGGCTAACACTGAAGCTTTCTTT. This encodes CASSLAVGANTEAFF.